The 29 T cell receptor delta chains presented below share a single source sample, sequenced in a study of Vδ1+ human thymocytes. Overall study results and limits: Thymic TRG and TRD repertoires appeared highly polyclonal.

These receptors have no identified antigens. RNA was extracted from the cells and then reverse transcribed. The CDR3 regions were amplified by multiplex PCR from V-gene primers to a constant-region primer. TCRdb repeated clone calling on the multiplex PCR reads with CATT. Among tens of thousands of delta-chain clones, about 29% were seen once, and the ten largest hold approximately 1.4%. Sequences were obtained from Vdelta1+ gamma-delta thymocytes from the thymus. Subset described: FACS-sorted CD3+ TCRalphabeta- TCRVdelta1+ TCRVdelta2- thymocytes. All receptors derive from a boy less than two years old who had congenital heart surgery.

The chain uses TRDV1 and TRDJ1; 10 nucleotides match TRDD3. This CDR3 comprises 21 residues. The V and J ends lost 2 bases and 0 bases, in that order; junction bases with no gene match: 18. CDR1 TSWWSYY and CDR2 QGS come from the germline V gene. The CDR3 coding sequence is TGTGCTCTTGGGGAAACCCAGGGGTTTACTGGGGGATTCTCTAACACCGATAAACTCATCTTT. The encoded protein is CALGETQGFTGGFSNTDKLIF.

For this clone: This same CDR3 is encoded by further DNA sequences in the sample. This chain links TRDV1 with TRDJ1; a weak D match, TRDD2 (5 bases). Trimming removed 9 bases at V and 0 bases at J, with 32 bases between. The CDR3 runs 20 residues. CDR1 and CDR2 from the germline V gene are TSWWSYY and QGS. CDR3 in DNA: TGTGCTCTACTTCCCCTACCCGTCGAGGATCCCACGACGTACACCGATAAACTCATCTTT. This sequence encodes CALLPLPVEDPTTYTDKLIF.

The chain carries TRDV1 and TRDJ1; D is ambiguous. Trimming took 2 bases from V and 10 from J, leaving 8 bases between them. Germline V gene lookup returns CDR1 TSWWSYY and CDR2 QGS. The CDR3 is 11 residues long. The CDR3, as DNA: TGTGCTCTTGGGGAAGCCGATCCACTCATCTTT. Protein: CALGEADPLIF.

This clone has more than one count but fewer than ten. V is TRDV1 and J is TRDJ1; perhaps D is TRDD1 or TRDD3 (6 bases each). V lost 2 bases, J lost 3 bases, and 43 bases lay in between. Germline CDR1 is TSWWSYY and CDR2 is QGS. The CDR3 has 25 amino acids. CDR3: CALGEGGPRQIDSTGRYEEADKLIF. As DNA, the CDR3 is TGTGCTCTTGGGGAAGGGGGACCGAGACAAATAGACTCGACTGGGAGATACGAGGAAGCCGATAAACTCATCTTT.

The chain recombines TRDV1 with TRDJ1, with TRDD3 identical over 8 bases. The CDR3 contains 17 residues. The trim removed 3 bases at V and 4 bases at J, leaving 13 bases unmatched. Per the germline V gene, CDR1 is TSWWSYY and CDR2 is QGS. CDR3 coding DNA: TGTGCTCTTGGGGATCCCTTAGTTCGGGGGATATGCGATAAACTCATCTTT. Its protein is CALGDPLVRGICDKLIF.

This clone rates as medium-sized. The same CDR3 can be traced to other DNA sequences in this sample. The rearrangement joins TRDV1 to TRDJ1; D remains ambiguous. This CDR3 contains 19 residues. Germline V gives CDR1 TSWWSYY, CDR2 QGS. The V gene lost 2 bases and the J gene lost 4 bases, with 26 bases spanning the gap. The CDR3 loop reads CALGERNSAPGLAGDKLIF. As DNA, the CDR3 is TGTGCTCTTGGGGAAAGGAATTCGGCTCCCGGGCTCGCGGGCGATAAACTCATCTTT.

The chain couples TRDV1 to TRDJ1, with 9 bases aligning to TRDD3. The CDR3 loop spans 16 amino acids. The germline V gene encodes CDR1 TSWWSYY and CDR2 QGS. Here the CDR3 DNA reads TGTGCCCTGTTCGGGGGGATACCTAAGTACACCGATAAACTCATCTTT. It translates to CALFGGIPKYTDKLIF.

This clone was seen more than once but under ten times. The rearrangement uses TRDV1 and TRDJ1; TRDD3 matches 11 bases. CDR3 length: 19 amino acids. The V segment lost 3 bases and the J segment 1 base; nucleotides outside the gene matches: 13. The germline CDR1 and CDR2 sequences are TSWWSYY and QGS. Written as DNA, the CDR3 is TGTGCTCTTGGGGAGCCCCTGGGCCCCTGGGGGATACTCACCGATAAACTCATCTTT. Encoded protein: CALGEPLGPWGILTDKLIF.

This clone was picked up a small number of times. The junction shows a germline mismatch at one end, possibly a read error. The genes are TRDV1 and TRDJ1; 11 bases align to TRDD3. The length of the CDR3 is 19 residues. The germline V gene has CDR1 TSWWSYY and CDR2 QGS. The DNA for the CDR3 is TGCGCTCTTGGGGAACTAGTCGGACTGGGGGATAGAAACACCGATAAACTCATCTTT. Protein: CALGELVGLGDRNTDKLIF.

The table lists this clone with many counts. V gene TRDV1 combines with J gene TRDJ1; 9 bases are a match to TRDD3. Losses at the gene ends were 2 bases for V and 1 base for J; bases not matched to a gene: 11. Looked up from germline, CDR1 is TSWWSYY and CDR2 is QGS. There are 18 residues in the CDR3. The CDR3 loop is CALGESRPGIRGTDKLIF. The CDR3 bases are TGTGCTCTTGGGGAAAGTCGCCCGGGGATACGCGGCACCGATAAACTCATCTTT.

The V gene is TRDV1, the J gene TRDJ1; TRDD3 agrees at 8 bases. CDR1 and CDR2 (germline): TSWWSYY, QGS. J was trimmed by 3 bases and V by 5 bases; bases with no gene match: 14. The CDR3 has 17 amino acids. The DNA of the CDR3 is TGTGCTCTTGGGCAACGTAGGGTTGGGATACGTGCCGATAAACTCATCTTT. This encodes CALGQRRVGIRADKLIF.

About this clone: The same CDR3 is also encoded by other DNA sequences in this sample. V and J are TRDV1 and TRDJ1; no clear D. Trimming took 0 bases from V and 0 from J, leaving 14 bases between them. CDR1 is TSWWSYY, CDR2 QGS, per germline. The CDR3 is made up of 17 amino acids. The CDR3: CALGELGLRLYTDKLIF. CDR3 in DNA: TGTGCTCTTGGGGAACTAGGGTTACGTCTGTACACCGATAAACTCATCTTT.

The V call is TRDV1, the J call TRDJ1; no firm D call. Germline CDR1 and CDR2: TSWWSYY and QGS. Trimming took 0 bases from V and 0 from J, leaving 17 bases between them. The CDR3 runs 18 residues. The DNA for the CDR3 is TGTGCTCTTGGGGAACTACCGGTTCCAAGAGTATACACCGATAAACTCATCTTT. Amino acid sequence: CALGELPVPRVYTDKLIF.

The rearrangement uses TRDV1 and TRDJ1; 12 bases map to TRDD3. V shed 4 bases, J shed 2 bases, and the junction held 17 bases outside the gene matches. Germline loops: CDR1 TSWWSYY, CDR2 QGS. CDR3 length: 20 amino acids. CDR3 coding DNA: TGTGCTCTTGGGGTCACCGCTAAGGACTGGGGGATACATGAGACCGATAAACTCATCTTT. Protein: CALGVTAKDWGIHETDKLIF.

This clone appeared a few times. The J gene is TRDJ1, the V gene TRDV1; 9 bases map to TRDD3. The germline CDR1 and CDR2 sequences are TSWWSYY and QGS. The CDR3 has 20 amino acids. J was trimmed by 0 bases and V by 9 bases; bases with no gene match: 23. The DNA of the CDR3 is TGTGCTCTCCGCCCCCTACGGATTACTGGGGGACACCCACACACCGATAAACTCATCTTT. Amino acids: CALRPLRITGGHPHTDKLIF.

This sequence joins TRDV1 and TRDJ1; 13 bases map to TRDD3. The V segment lost 0 bases and the J segment 1 base; nucleotides outside the gene matches: 17. The CDR3 totals 22 residues. CDR1 and CDR2 from the germline V gene are TSWWSYY and QGS. DNA for the CDR3: TGTGCTCTTGGGGAACTAATCCTACTGGACTGGGGGATACGGGCGGGCACCGATAAACTCATCTTT. Translation: CALGELILLDWGIRAGTDKLIF.

As concerns this clone: The sample contains more than one DNA sequence encoding this CDR3. This rearrangement joins TRDV1 to TRDJ1; a weak D match, TRDD3 (6 bases). The CDR3 has 18 amino acids. V dropped 0 bases and J dropped 2 bases, with 19 bases sitting between them. In germline, CDR1 is TSWWSYY, CDR2 QGS. CDR3 region: CALGELLPVLGCTDKLIF. The CDR3 region has the DNA TGTGCTCTTGGGGAACTATTACCGGTACTGGGTTGTACCGATAAACTCATCTTT.

The chain combines TRDV1 with TRDJ1; the D gene is possibly TRDD3 (6 bases). CDR1 TSWWSYY and CDR2 QGS come from the germline V gene. The germline V and J ends were trimmed by 7 bases and 3 bases, with 21 bases remaining between them. This CDR3 spans 16 amino acids. For the CDR3, the DNA is TGTGCTCTTGTCGGGAGGGGGACTTCGTACCCCGATAAACTCATCTTT. Its protein product is CALVGRGTSYPDKLIF.

This clone is medium-sized (0.01 to 0.1%) by share. The sample has other DNA sequences that encode this CDR3 too. The chain uses TRDV1 and TRDJ1; TRDD3 matches at 8 bases. The CDR3 extends over 22 amino acids. Unmatched junction bases numbered 21, after V lost 0 bases and J lost 0 bases. Germline V gene data show CDR1 as TSWWSYY and CDR2 as QGS. CDR3 coding DNA: TGTGCTCTTGGGGAACTTCACCTACGTGTGGGGGATGAGCTCCTCTACACCGATAAACTCATCTTT. Its protein product is CALGELHLRVGDELLYTDKLIF.

V and J are TRDV1 and TRDJ1, with TRDD3 identical over 13 bases. CDR1 is TSWWSYY, CDR2 QGS, per germline. V was pared by 4 bases and J by 1 base, with 24 bases of the junction left unmatched. This CDR3 is 23 amino acids long. CDR3 protein: CALGASRPLTGGYAVHATDKLIF. CDR3 DNA sequence: TGTGCTCTTGGGGCGTCTCGCCCCCTTACTGGGGGATACGCTGTACATGCCACCGATAAACTCATCTTT.

This clone has just a few counts. V usage is TRDV1 and J usage is TRDJ1; 12 bases fit TRDD3. The CDR3 runs 21 residues. Germline-derived CDR1 and CDR2 are TSWWSYY and QGS. Unmatched junction bases numbered 23, after V lost 9 bases and J lost 0 bases. CDR3 sequence: CALNTPLRYWGILGYTDKLIF. The CDR3 nucleotides read TGTGCTCTCAATACACCTCTTCGGTACTGGGGGATACTAGGGTACACCGATAAACTCATCTTT.

This clone was found a few times. The chain recombines TRDV1 with TRDJ1, with 12 bases matching TRDD3. Per the germline V gene, CDR1 is TSWWSYY and CDR2 is QGS. J was trimmed by 3 bases and V by 6 bases; bases with no gene match: 17. The CDR3 spans 19 residues. In nucleotides, the CDR3 is TGTGCTCTTGGTAGAGCAGGAGGACTACTGGGGGATACTTCCGATAAACTCATCTTT. Amino acid sequence: CALGRAGGLLGDTSDKLIF.

This sequence joins TRDV1 and TRDJ1; tentatively, D is TRDD3 (5 bases). CDR1 is TSWWSYY and CDR2 is QGS in the germline V gene. The CDR3 runs 26 residues. Trimming took 6 bases from V and 2 from J, leaving 49 bases between them. The CDR3 loop reads CALGPKVGPMSTTPLHSGARTDKLIF. CDR3 nucleotide sequence: TGTGCTCTTGGCCCTAAAGTCGGCCCTATGTCTACTACACCCTTGCATTCGGGGGCCAGAACCGATAAACTCATCTTT.

This clone showed up just a few times. In the same sample, other DNA sequences code for this CDR3. The chain combines TRDV1 with TRDJ1, with a weak D call TRDD3 (5 bases). Trimming shortened V by 4 bases and J by 2 bases, and 5 bases separated the two germline ends. The CDR3 contains 12 residues. Germline assignment: CDR1 TSWWSYY and CDR2 QGS. The CDR3 sequence is CALGGDTDKLIF. The CDR3 nucleotides read TGTGCTCTTGGGGGGGATACCGATAAACTCATCTTT.

In this sample, this clone turned up a few times. Given a much more abundant clone one base away, this may be a read error. The same CDR3 arises from other DNA sequences in this sample as well. The genes are TRDV2 and TRDJ1, with D possibly TRDD3 on 5 matching bases. This CDR3 contains 16 residues. Looked up from germline, CDR1 is GEAIGNYY and CDR2 is EKD. The CDR3 coding sequence is TGTGCTTGTGACGAAGATACAACGGTTTACACCGATAAACTCATCTTT. It encodes CACDEDTTVYTDKLIF.

This clone was seen many times. The genes are TRDV1 and TRDJ1; D might be TRDD3 (6 bases). The CDR3 consists of 15 residues. V lost 2 bases to trimming and J lost 6 bases, with 16 bases between them. From germline, CDR1 is TSWWSYY and CDR2 QGS. The CDR3 protein is CALGEMFWGRYKLIF. As DNA, the CDR3 is TGTGCTCTTGGGGAAATGTTCTGGGGTCGATATAAACTCATCTTT.

The V call is TRDV1, the J call TRDJ1, with 8 bases fitting TRDD2. The CDR3 is 21 residues long. Germline V gene data show CDR1 as TSWWSYY and CDR2 as QGS. Germline trimming cut 0 bases from V and 0 bases from J; bases unmatched to any gene: 18. The CDR3 nucleotides are TGTGCTCTTGGGGAACTCCACTTCCTACCAACTGGCATCCCCCACACCGATAAACTCATCTTT. Amino acids: CALGELHFLPTGIPHTDKLIF.

This clone was detected a few times. The rearrangement joins TRDV1 to TRDJ1; 7 positions match TRDD3. V lost 5 bases to trimming and J lost 0 bases; unmatched junction nucleotides: 9. Germline V lookup: CDR1 TSWWSYY, CDR2 QGS. The CDR3 has 16 amino acids. The chain's CDR3 is CALGNRGILYTDKLIF. CDR3 coding DNA: TGTGCTCTTGGGAACCGGGGGATCCTGTACACCGATAAACTCATCTTT.

This clone has only a few counts. Other DNA sequences from this sample encode an identical CDR3 as well. The gene calls are TRDV1 and TRDJ1; tentatively, D is TRDD3 (5 bases). Looked up from germline, CDR1 is TSWWSYY and CDR2 is QGS. V was shortened by 0 bases and J by 2 bases, with 19 bases between the two germline ends. The CDR3 totals 18 residues. The CDR3 coding sequence is TGTGCTCTTGGGGAACTACCCCGACCTGGGATGTTTACCGATAAACTCATCTTT. This sequence encodes CALGELPRPGMFTDKLIF.